The 27 T cell receptor beta chains given below trace back to one sample, sequenced in a study of blood T cell repertoires in COVID-19. Only in-frame clones appear in the TCRdb table, and some are missing; sequencing was by immunoSEQ multiplex PCR. The table lists roughly 120,000 clones, around 90% of them singletons, with roughly 4.4% in the top ten. Sequenced sample: peripheral blood. The origin of the receptors is a woman in her forties or fifties with acute or convalescent COVID-19.

The chain carries TRBV30 and TRBJ2-3, with D possibly matching TRBD1 (6 bases). This CDR3 is built from 16 residues. CDR1 and CDR2 from the germline V gene are GTSNPN and SVGIG (reference sequence). Between the trimmed V and J ends, which lost 2 bases and 0 bases, there was a span of 15 bases. CDR3 in DNA: TGTGCCTGGAGTAAGGCTATAGGGGGTAGCACAGATACGCAGTATTTT. This gives the protein CAWSKAIGGSTDTQYF. Supplemented by reference TRBV30 and TRBJ2-3, the full variable domain reads SQTIHQWPATLVQPVGSPLSLECTVEGTSNPNLYWYRQAAGRGLQLLFYSVGIGQISSEVPQNLSASRPQDRQFILSSKKLLLSDSGFYLCAWSKAIGGSTDTQYFGPGTRLTVL.

The chain links TRBV6-1 to TRBJ2-3, with 9 bases that match TRBD2. The CDR3 is 17 residues long. J was trimmed by 2 bases and V by 2 bases; bases with no gene match: 8. Germline loops: CDR1 MNHNS, CDR2 SASEGT. The CDR3 spells CASSEYIAGAFTDTQYF. In nucleotides, the CDR3 is TGTGCCAGCAGTGAATATATAGCGGGGGCCTTCACAGATACGCAGTATTTT.

The rearrangement joins TRBV2 to TRBJ1-6, with 8 bases lining up with TRBD1. Germline assignment: CDR1 SNHLY and CDR2 FYNNEI. The CDR3 totals 15 residues. V shed 8 bases and J 0 bases; nucleotides not matched to a gene: 3. The CDR3 bases are TGTGCCAGCGGGGACAGGAGCTCCTATAATTCACCCCTCCACTTT. It translates to CASGDRSSYNSPLHF.

The chain is built from TRBV6-5 and TRBJ1-6; D may be TRBD1 (6 bases). The CDR3 is 15 amino acids. Trimming took 6 bases from V and 10 from J, leaving 19 bases between them. The germline V gene encodes CDR1 MNHEY and CDR2 SVGAGI. The DNA for the CDR3 is TGTGCCAGCAGACCAGAAGGGGGGGCTTCCTCACCCCTCCACTTT. This gives the protein CASRPEGGASSPLHF.

Turning to this clone: The same CDR3 also results from other DNA sequences found in this sample. The genes are TRBV5-4 and TRBJ1-1; D may be TRBD1 (6 bases). The CDR3 loop spans 12 amino acids. Germline assignment: CDR1 SGHNT and CDR2 YYREEE (reference sequence). V shed 4 bases and J shed 5 bases, with 9 bases lying between them. The CDR3 sequence: CASSLRGTEAFF. The DNA for the CDR3 is TGTGCCAGCAGCCTGAGGGGGACTGAAGCTTTCTTT.

V gene TRBV28 combines with J gene TRBJ1-6, with no clear D. CDR1 is MDHEN and CDR2 is SYDVKM in the germline V gene. The CDR3 covers 11 residues. Trimming stripped 6 bases from V and 9 bases from J, with 6 bases between. The CDR3 here is CASRQSSPLHF. For the CDR3, the DNA is TGTGCCAGCAGACAGAGTTCACCCCTCCACTTT.

CDR3: CASSLQGAGELFF. As DNA, the CDR3 is TGTGCCAGCTCATTACAGGGGGCCGGGGAGCTGTTTTTT. V and J are TRBV18 and TRBJ2-2, with 8 bases that match TRBD1. Per germline, CDR1 KGHSH and CDR2 LQKENI. Trimming took 5 bases from V and 6 from J; bases not matched to a gene: 2. There are 13 residues in the CDR3.

V is TRBV7-9 and J is TRBJ2-3; 8 nucleotides align to TRBD2. This CDR3 has 15 amino acids. Germline V lookup: CDR1 SEHNR, CDR2 FQNEAQ (reference sequence). Trimming took 5 bases from V and 2 from J; bases not matched to a gene: 6. Here the CDR3 reads CASSRLAGLTDTQYF. The CDR3 DNA is TGTGCCAGCAGCCGTTTAGCGGGGCTCACAGATACGCAGTATTTT.

The V and J genes are TRBV3-1 (or the pseudogene TRBV3-2) and TRBJ1-2, with a weak D call TRBD1 (6 bases). Germline V gene lookup returns CDR1 LGHDT and CDR2 YNNKEL (reference sequence). This CDR3 region has 14 residues. V gave up 3 bases and J gave up 8 bases, with 16 bases separating them. The chain's CDR3 is CASSQNTGTTGYTF. The CDR3 nucleotides read TGTGCCAGCAGCCAGAATACAGGGACTACCGGCTACACCTTC.

V usage is TRBV19 and J usage is TRBJ2-1; 11 bases align to TRBD2. V was pared by 6 bases and J by 7 bases, with 11 bases of the junction left unmatched. CDR1 is LNHDA and CDR2 is SQIVND in the germline V gene (reference sequence). The CDR3 is 16 residues long. CDR3 bases: TGTGCCAGTAGGCAACTACTAGCGGGAGCCGGGAATGAGCAGTTCTTC. This sequence encodes CASRQLLAGAGNEQFF.

A single count supports this clone. The chain employs TRBV7-8 and TRBJ2-3; 7 nucleotides align to TRBD2. The CDR3 length is 17 residues. V trimming: 1 base; J trimming: 1 base; junction bases outside the gene matches: 8. Looked up from germline, CDR1 is SGHVS and CDR2 is FQNEAQ. The CDR3 DNA is TGTGCCAGCAGCTTAGAGTCTAGCGGAGACGGCACAGATACGCAGTATTTT. Residues: CASSLESSGDGTDTQYF.

This sequence joins TRBV30 and TRBJ2-7, with TRBD2 as a possible D gene (5 bases). This CDR3 region has 15 residues. Germline lookup yields CDR1 GTSNPN and CDR2 SVGIG (reference sequence). V was clipped by 0 bases and J by 4 bases, with 16 bases between them. CDR3 loop: CAWSVGGPSGYEQYF. The CDR3 DNA reads TGTGCCTGGAGTGTAGGAGGCCCTTCGGGATACGAGCAGTACTTC.

The V call is TRBV4-1, the J call TRBJ1-2; D is uncertain. The CDR3 totals 12 residues. The germline V and J ends were trimmed by 1 base and 4 bases, with 4 bases remaining between them. CDR1 is MGHRA and CDR2 is YSYEKL in the germline V gene. CDR3 DNA: TGCGCCAGCAGCCAAGGGCCCTATGGCTACACCTTC. This encodes CASSQGPYGYTF.

The sample holds a few counts of this clone. J is TRBJ1-2 and V is TRBV29-1, with D possibly matching TRBD1 (5 bases). Germline CDR1 and CDR2: SQVTM and ANQGSEA. This CDR3 has 14 amino acids. V was pared by 3 bases and J by 8 bases, with 19 bases between. The CDR3 here is CSVEPGGGYSGYTF. The CDR3 coding sequence is TGCAGCGTTGAGCCGGGGGGAGGGTACTCAGGCTACACCTTC.

The V and J genes are TRBV4-1 and TRBJ2-7; weak D call: TRBD1 (6 bases). The CDR3 length is 14 residues. Germline values: CDR1 MGHRA, CDR2 YSYEKL. Trimming removed 0 bases from V and 3 bases from J, with 9 bases in between. The CDR3 protein is CASSQELRGYEQYF. As DNA, the CDR3 is TGCGCCAGCAGCCAAGAACTCAGGGGCTACGAGCAGTACTTC.

This chain connects TRBV6-5 to TRBJ1-3, with a weak D call TRBD1 (5 bases). Germline V gives CDR1 MNHEY, CDR2 SVGAGI. The CDR3 runs 14 residues. The V gene lost 2 bases and the J gene lost 4 bases, with 9 bases spanning the gap. The CDR3 DNA reads as TGTGCCAGCAGTTACGGAGGGGTGGGAAACACCATATATTTT. Protein: CASSYGGVGNTIYF.

The rearrangement links TRBV6-6 to TRBJ2-7, with TRBD2 matching 13 bases. There are 16 residues in the CDR3. The V gene's germline CDR1 is MNHNY and CDR2 SVGAGI (reference sequence). Losses at the gene ends were 2 bases for V and 5 bases for J; bases not matched to a gene: 6. Here the CDR3 reads CASSYRTSGGRDEQYF. DNA for the CDR3: TGTGCCAGCAGTTACCGGACTAGCGGGGGACGCGACGAGCAGTACTTC.

This clone has only one observation. The chain has TRBV11-2 and TRBJ2-7, with D perhaps TRBD2 (6 bases). Germline CDR1 reads SGHAT; CDR2 reads FQNNGV. V lost 1 base to trimming and J lost 2 bases, with 18 bases between them. The CDR3 contains 17 residues. This CDR3 reads CASSLGGGRALPYEQYF. The CDR3 region has the DNA TGTGCCAGCAGCTTAGGGGGAGGCAGGGCATTACCCTACGAGCAGTACTTC.

This chain links TRBV10-3 with TRBJ2-3; D gene uncertain. The CDR3 is 15 residues long. The V gene lost 0 bases and the J gene lost 5 bases, with 12 bases spanning the gap. The germline gives CDR1 ENHRY, CDR2 SYGVKD. CDR3 coding DNA: TGTGCCATCAGTGAGTCTCAGCGTAATGGAGATACGCAGTATTTT. This codes for CAISESQRNGDTQYF.

The chain carries TRBV7-9 and TRBJ2-7; 7 bases align to TRBD1. The J segment lost 5 bases and the V segment lost 5 bases, leaving 15 bases of the junction unmatched. This CDR3 contains 16 residues. Germline values: CDR1 SEHNR, CDR2 FQNEAQ (reference sequence). CDR3 in DNA: TGTGCCAGCAGCCCTAGGACAGGAGCCCTTAGTGACGAGCAGTACTTC. This sequence encodes CASSPRTGALSDEQYF.

The V and J genes are TRBV19 and TRBJ1-3, with D possibly being TRBD1 (6 bases). CDR1 LNHDA and CDR2 SQIVND come from the germline V gene (reference sequence). This CDR3 has 13 amino acids. Trimming shortened V by 6 bases and J by 2 bases, and 8 bases separated the two germline ends. CDR3 residues: CASRNRAGNTIYF. CDR3 bases: TGTGCCAGTAGGAACAGGGCTGGAAACACCATATATTTT.

The genes are TRBV28 and TRBJ2-7, with D tentatively TRBD2 (5 bases). Germline CDR1 and CDR2: MDHEN and SYDVKM. This CDR3 has 12 amino acids. Trimming left V 7 bases short and J 2 bases short, with 9 bases between. In DNA form, the CDR3 reads TGTGCCAGCAAAGAGGGCCCCTACGAGCAGTACTTC. It translates to CASKEGPYEQYF.

The chain uses TRBV9 and TRBJ1-2; TRBD1 might be the D (6 bases). Trimming stripped 2 bases from V and 6 bases from J, with 11 bases between. Germline V gene data show CDR1 as SGDLS and CDR2 as YYNGEE. This CDR3 comprises 13 residues. CDR3 DNA: TGTGCCAGCAGCGTGGGCGAGGGGGATGGCTACACCTTC. It translates to CASSVGEGDGYTF.

This chain uses TRBV5-1 with TRBJ1-1; 9 nucleotides match TRBD1. V shed 0 bases, J shed 6 bases, and the junction held 9 bases outside the gene matches. CDR1 is SGHRS, CDR2 YFSETQ, per germline. The CDR3 consists of 16 residues. The CDR3 reads CASSLVAGQGTPEAFF. DNA of the CDR3: TGCGCCAGCAGCTTGGTCGCGGGACAGGGTACCCCTGAAGCTTTCTTT.

The chain couples TRBV5-1 to TRBJ1-6, with a possible D match to TRBD1 (5 bases). From germline, CDR1 is SGHRS and CDR2 YFSETQ. The length of the CDR3 is 16 residues. The ends were cut back, 3 bases at V and 4 bases at J, with 14 bases in the middle. The CDR3 here is CASSSQGGSYNSPLHF. CDR3 nucleotides: TGCGCCAGCAGCTCTCAGGGTGGAAGTTATAATTCACCCCTCCACTTT.

As for this clone: This sample includes further DNA sequences coding for the same CDR3. This chain joins TRBV7-2 and TRBJ1-6, with TRBD1 as a possible D gene (5 bases). This CDR3 spans 14 amino acids. Trimming took off 1 base at V and 7 bases at J, with 8 bases between the two ends. Germline V gene lookup returns CDR1 SGHTA and CDR2 FQGNSA. CDR3 DNA sequence: TGTGCCAGCAGCTTAGGACAGCTCAATTCACCCCTCCACTTT. As protein: CASSLGQLNSPLHF.

The chain is built from TRBV2 and TRBJ2-2, with TRBD2 as a possible D gene (5 bases). This CDR3 is built from 16 residues. V lost 3 bases and J 0 bases, leaving 11 bases between the germline ends. Germline lookup yields CDR1 SNHLY and CDR2 FYNNEI. The CDR3 is CASSDGPGANTGELFF. In DNA form, the CDR3 reads TGTGCCAGCAGTGACGGGCCCGGGGCGAACACCGGGGAGCTGTTTTTT.